Shown below are 21 T cell receptor beta chains from a single sample sequenced in a study of T cell responses to AZD1222 COVID-19 vaccine. The table came from immunoSEQ multiplex PCR; TCRdb's copy has only in-frame clones and leaves some out. The table shows 99,000 or so clones, with roughly 86% occurring only once. Here the sequenced sample was peripheral blood, taken 28 days after the second dose of the MenACWY control vaccine. These receptors originate from an adult who received the MenACWY meningococcal vaccine as a control.

The chain uses TRBV18 and TRBJ2-3; D might be TRBD2 (5 bases). The CDR3 sequence is 15 residues long. V dropped 0 bases and J dropped 1 base, with 8 bases sitting between them. Germline CDR1 reads KGHSH; CDR2 reads LQKENI. The CDR3 DNA reads as TGTGCCAGCTCACCACCCCTAGCCGGCACAGATACGCAGTATTTT. It yields the protein CASSPPLAGTDTQYF.

The V and J genes are TRBV20-1 and TRBJ1-1; no reliable D call. CDR3 size: 14 residues. In germline, CDR1 is DFQATT, CDR2 SNEGSKA (reference sequence). V gave up 3 bases and J gave up 1 base, with 12 bases separating them. Here the CDR3 DNA reads TGCAGTGCTAGTGATGCGGCCCGGAACACTGAAGCTTTCTTT. Encoded protein: CSASDAARNTEAFF.

The rearrangement links TRBV27 to TRBJ2-1; 10 bases fit TRBD1. The CDR3 consists of 15 residues. V shed 6 bases and J 7 bases; nucleotides not matched to a gene: 9. Germline V gene lookup returns CDR1 MNHEY and CDR2 SMNVEV (reference sequence). CDR3 bases: TGTGCCAGCAGCCCGGGACAGGGGATAGCGAATGAGCAGTTCTTC. Translating it yields CASSPGQGIANEQFF.

The rearrangement uses TRBV30 and TRBJ2-6; D remains unclear. Trimming took 5 bases from V and 6 from J, leaving 5 bases between them. The length of the CDR3 is 11 residues. Germline loops: CDR1 GTSNPN, CDR2 SVGIG (reference sequence). The CDR3 protein is CAWGSANVLTF. CDR3 bases: TGTGCCTGGGGGTCGGCCAACGTCCTGACTTTC.

The J gene is TRBJ1-5, the V gene TRBV7-2, with no clear D. CDR1 is SGHTA, CDR2 FQGNSA, per germline. Trimming took off 4 bases at V and 6 bases at J, with 16 bases between the two ends. The CDR3 runs to 15 residues. The CDR3 here is CASSSSRERGQPQHF. CDR3 DNA sequence: TGTGCCAGCAGCTCCTCCCGGGAGCGGGGTCAGCCCCAGCATTTT.

The table lists this clone with a count of one. The V call is TRBV28, the J call TRBJ2-6; 7 bases fit TRBD1. CDR1 and CDR2 (germline): MDHEN, SYDVKM. V gave up 7 bases and J gave up 2 bases; unmatched junction bases: 5. The CDR3 consists of 15 residues. The CDR3 nucleotides are TGTGCCAGCAACCCGACAGGGACTGGGGCCAACGTCCTGACTTTC. Its protein is CASNPTGTGANVLTF.

The V and J genes are TRBV9 and TRBJ1-2, with D possibly TRBD1 on 6 matching bases. The germline V and J ends were trimmed by 2 bases and 8 bases, with 19 bases remaining between them. The CDR3 totals 15 residues. Looked up from germline, CDR1 is SGDLS and CDR2 is YYNGEE. The CDR3 is CASSVAGTGAYGYTF. The CDR3 region has the DNA TGTGCCAGCAGCGTGGCCGGGACGGGGGCTTACGGCTACACCTTC.

This chain joins TRBV19 and TRBJ1-1, with TRBD1 as a possible D gene (6 bases). Germline V lookup: CDR1 LNHDA, CDR2 SQIVND (reference sequence). CDR3 length: 13 amino acids. Trimming removed 7 bases from V and 5 bases from J, with 14 bases in between. In DNA form, the CDR3 reads TGTGCCAGTATGGTGGGGGGCTCAACTGAAGCTTTCTTT. Residues: CASMVGGSTEAFF.

This chain connects TRBV7-9 to TRBJ1-6; a possible D gene is TRBD1 (6 bases). The ends were cut back, 5 bases at V and 5 bases at J, with 10 bases in the middle. CDR3 size: 14 residues. CDR1 and CDR2 (germline): SEHNR, FQNEAQ (reference sequence). The CDR3 nucleotides read TGTGCCAGCAGCCCGACAGGAGATAATTCACCCCTCCACTTT. This codes for CASSPTGDNSPLHF.

The chain employs TRBV18 and TRBJ1-4; a possible D gene is TRBD1 (5 bases). In germline, CDR1 is KGHSH, CDR2 LQKENI. Trimming left V 1 base short and J 0 bases short, with 9 bases between. This CDR3 is built from 16 residues. The CDR3 is CASSPLQGATNEKLFF. The CDR3 region has the DNA TGTGCCAGCTCACCACTCCAGGGTGCAACTAATGAAAAACTGTTTTTT.

V and J are TRBV5-4 and TRBJ1-5, with D tentatively TRBD1 (6 bases). With 0 bases removed from V and 6 bases from J, the gap between germline ends came to 19 bases. CDR3 length: 17 residues. Per germline, CDR1 SGHNT and CDR2 YYREEE (reference sequence). This CDR3 is CASSLVLAGAGSQPQHF. CDR3 in DNA: TGTGCCAGCAGCTTGGTATTGGCAGGGGCAGGCAGTCAGCCCCAGCATTTT.

The chain employs TRBV25-1 and TRBJ2-3; 7 bases align to TRBD2. In germline, CDR1 is MGHDK, CDR2 SYGVNS. V was pared by 6 bases and J by 0 bases, with 6 bases of the junction left unmatched. The CDR3 runs 15 residues. The CDR3 loop is CASSPGGTSTDTQYF. The CDR3 DNA follows: TGTGCCAGCAGCCCGGGGGGAACTAGCACAGATACGCAGTATTTT.

This chain joins TRBV7-8 and TRBJ2-5; perhaps TRBD1 as D (5 bases). Germline V gene lookup returns CDR1 SGHVS and CDR2 FQNEAQ. V lost 1 base and J 4 bases, leaving 10 bases between the germline ends. The CDR3 length is 14 residues. CDR3 nucleotide sequence: TGTGCCAGCAGCTTAGGGGGCTTCGCAGAGACCCAGTACTTC. Translating it yields CASSLGGFAETQYF.

The chain links TRBV5-1 to TRBJ1-3; 11 positions agree with TRBD1. Per the germline V gene, CDR1 is SGHRS and CDR2 is YFSETQ. After removal of 4 bases from V and 0 bases from J, the junction contained 9 bases not matched to a gene. The CDR3 has 18 residues. The CDR3 coding sequence is TGCGCCAGCAGCACCGGACAGGGGGCTTCCCCCTCTGGAAACACCATATATTTT. As protein: CASSTGQGASPSGNTIYF.

This chain connects TRBV10-3 to TRBJ1-6; D is ambiguous. Germline CDR1 reads ENHRY; CDR2 reads SYGVKD. V lost 2 bases and J lost 8, with 7 bases in between. The CDR3 totals 13 residues. The CDR3 sequence: CAISEGGHSPLHF. Written as DNA, the CDR3 is TGTGCCATCAGTGAGGGAGGACATTCACCCCTCCACTTT.

The rearrangement uses TRBV19 and TRBJ2-5; 7 bases map to TRBD2. CDR1 and CDR2 (germline): LNHDA, SQIVND (reference sequence). The CDR3 has 15 amino acids. Unmatched junction bases numbered 8, after V lost 5 bases and J lost 2 bases. CDR3 sequence: CASSYPGTNQETQYF. CDR3 nucleotides: TGTGCCAGTAGTTACCCCGGGACTAATCAAGAGACCCAGTACTTC.

The V and J genes are TRBV7-2 and TRBJ2-1; 8 bases match TRBD1. The trim removed 1 base at V and 5 bases at J, leaving 4 bases unmatched. This CDR3 is built from 15 residues. Germline loops: CDR1 SGHTA, CDR2 FQGNSA. This CDR3 is CASSLGQGPHNEQFF. The CDR3 DNA reads TGTGCCAGCAGCTTAGGACAGGGGCCACACAATGAGCAGTTCTTC.

The J gene is TRBJ2-3, the V gene TRBV11-2; 7 positions match TRBD2. The length of the CDR3 is 14 residues. Trimming at V came to 7 bases and at J to 4 bases, leaving 8 bases not matched to a gene. Germline CDR1 and CDR2: SGHAT and FQNNGV. This chain's CDR3 is CASNLGGVADTQYF. CDR3 bases: TGTGCCAGCAACCTGGGGGGGGTGGCAGATACGCAGTATTTT.

This clone was picked up a small number of times. This chain joins TRBV4-2 and TRBJ2-7; 10 bases match TRBD1. Germline V lookup: CDR1 LGHNA, CDR2 YNFKEQ. V shed 1 base, J shed 5 bases, and the junction held 8 bases outside the gene matches. CDR3 length equals 16 residues. The CDR3 is CASSQGVGQGVHEQYF. The CDR3 DNA is TGTGCCAGCAGCCAAGGGGTAGGACAGGGGGTCCACGAGCAGTACTTC.

V gene TRBV5-1 combines with J gene TRBJ2-7; D call uncertain. Germline V gene sequence: CDR1 SGHRS, CDR2 YFSETQ. The CDR3 covers 14 residues. V was pared by 0 bases and J by 4 bases, with 11 bases between. Written as DNA, the CDR3 is TGCGCCAGCAGCTTGGAACGGGTTCCTTACGAGCAGTACTTC. Protein: CASSLERVPYEQYF.

The chain combines TRBV21-1 with TRBJ2-5; the table names TRBD2, a call not compared with the DNA. TRBV21-1 is shown as a pseudogene. This CDR3 contains 17 residues. In nucleotides, the CDR3 is TGTGCCAGCAGCAAAGTCGGGGATCTGGGGGACTTAGAGACCCAGTACTTC. It codes for CASSKVGDLGDLETQYF.